This T cell receptor (beta chain) was retrieved from a study of T cell responses to AZD1222 COVID-19 vaccine. On this clone itself: Its antigen remains unknown.

Study-level points and caveats: Close to half of all spike-specific TCRs reportedly target regions of the variants that are unmutated. With two AZD1222 doses given, Spike-specific TCR breadth and depth both rose. White British people made up most donors, females outnumbered males, and clonal diversity was possibly underestimated. Sampled repertoires all dated from after the peak T cell response.

The data were produced by immunoSEQ multiplex PCR, yet TCRdb's version contains in-frame clones alone and is incomplete. The table includes more than 95,000 clones, 70% to 90% detected once. Looked up from germline, CDR1 is SGHVS and CDR2 is FQNEAQ. The CDR3 totals 15 residues. Trimming stripped 6 bases from V and 7 bases from J, with 21 bases between. The chain carries TRBV7-8 and TRBJ1-1, with a tentative D call TRBD1 (5 bases). Here the sequenced sample was peripheral blood, taken on day 0 of MenACWY control vaccination. This clonotype was sampled from an adult in good health. The CDR3 loop reads CASSQLGQGAFEAFF. The CDR3 DNA reads TGTGCCAGCAGTCAACTAGGTCAGGGAGCTTTTGAAGCTTTCTTT. Full variable domain (outside the CDR3, taken from reference TRBV7-8 and TRBJ1-1): GAGVSQSPRYKVAKRGQDVALRCDPISGHVSLFWYQQALGQGPEFLTYFQNEAQLDKSGLPSDRFFAERPEGSVSTLKIQRTQQEDSAVYLCASSQLGQGAFEAFFGQGTRLTVV.